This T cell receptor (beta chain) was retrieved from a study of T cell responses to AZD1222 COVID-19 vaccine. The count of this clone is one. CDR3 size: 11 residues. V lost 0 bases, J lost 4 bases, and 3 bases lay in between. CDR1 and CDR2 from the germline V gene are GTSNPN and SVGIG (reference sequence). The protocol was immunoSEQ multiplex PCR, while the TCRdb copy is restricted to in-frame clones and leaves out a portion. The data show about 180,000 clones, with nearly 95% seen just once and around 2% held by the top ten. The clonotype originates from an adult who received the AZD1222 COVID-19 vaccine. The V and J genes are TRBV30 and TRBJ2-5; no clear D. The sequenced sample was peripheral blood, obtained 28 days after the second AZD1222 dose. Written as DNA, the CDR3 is TGTGCCTGGAGTGTGGGAGAGACCCAGTACTTC. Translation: CAWSVGETQYF.